The clone carrying this TCR beta chain was counted once. Its antigen remains unidentified. This sample is part of a study of T cell responses to AZD1222 COVID-19 vaccine. Study-wide results and limits: Donors were chiefly white British, with a greater number of females, and clonal diversity was perhaps underestimated. Without day 14 samples, only post-peak T cell repertoires were studied.

V was pared by 5 bases and J by 6 bases, with 5 bases of the junction left unmatched. The CDR3 runs 13 residues. Germline V gene data show CDR1 as SGHRS and CDR2 as YFSETQ. Clones were read by immunoSEQ multiplex PCR, and TCRdb kept only the in-frame ones, dropping some. The table includes approximately 110,000 clones, 85% to 90% detected once. Pooling covered second doses at about 4 or about 12 weeks. The gene calls are TRBV5-1 and TRBJ1-2; 9 bases are shared with TRBD1. This sequence was found in an adult who received the AZD1222 COVID-19 vaccine. This sample comprised peripheral blood, obtained 28 days after the second AZD1222 dose. The CDR3 DNA is TGCGCCAGCAGGACGGACAGGGGAGATGGCTACACCTTC. Its translation: CASRTDRGDGYTF.